One and the same sample provided the 23 T cell receptor beta chains below, sequenced in a study of Ad26.COV2.S vaccination and SARS-CoV-2 variants. Sequencing was performed with immunoSEQ multiplex PCR; in TCRdb, only in-frame clones are kept and a portion is missing. The data show around 340,000 clones, 88% seen once. Treatment given: some 20 received Ad26.COV2.S at low or high dose, single or two shots; roughly five received placebo; per-sample allocation not given. Samples analyzed were those drawn on day 63 after the first vaccine or placebo injection. The sequencing used peripheral blood, collected in a trial of Ad26.COV2.S vaccine versus placebo. These receptors originate from a person aged 18-60 years who received the Ad26.COV2.S COVID-19 vaccine or a placebo.

The chain links TRBV11-2 to TRBJ1-5, with 7 bases fitting TRBD1. The V and J ends lost 5 bases and 3 bases, in that order; junction bases with no gene match: 4. The CDR3 covers 14 residues. CDR1 and CDR2 from the germline V gene are SGHAT and FQNNGV. CDR3 DNA: TGTGCCAGCAGCCTGGGACAGTTCAATCAGCCCCAGCATTTT. This codes for CASSLGQFNQPQHF.

The chain links TRBV5-8 to TRBJ2-2; 7 bases are shared with TRBD1. After removal of 5 bases from V and 3 bases from J, the junction contained 10 bases not matched to a gene. This CDR3 has 16 amino acids. Germline lookup yields CDR1 SGHTS and CDR2 YDEGEE. CDR3 bases: TGTGCCAGCAGTGTTGACAGGGCCGGGGACACCGGGGAGCTGTTTTTT. Its translation is CASSVDRAGDTGELFF. Variable domain in full (rest from reference TRBV5-8 and TRBJ2-2): EAGVTQSPTHLIKTRGQQATLRCSPISGHTSVYWYQQALGLGLQFLLWYDEGEERNRGNFPPRFSGRQFPNYSSELNVNALELEDSALYLCASSVDRAGDTGELFFGEGSRLTVL.

This chain links TRBV19 with TRBJ2-3; D not resolved. Trimming left V 5 bases short and J 0 bases short, with 15 bases between. The CDR3 is 16 amino acids. Germline loops: CDR1 LNHDA, CDR2 SQIVND (reference sequence). This chain's CDR3 is CASSPQNKASTDTQYF. CDR3 nucleotide sequence: TGTGCCAGTAGTCCTCAGAACAAAGCTAGCACAGATACGCAGTATTTT.

The J gene is TRBJ1-2, the V gene TRBV30, with D possibly TRBD1 on 6 matching bases. CDR3 length: 12 amino acids. V gave up 2 bases and J gave up 8 bases, with 12 bases separating them. Germline CDR1 reads GTSNPN; CDR2 reads SVGIG (reference sequence). DNA of the CDR3: TGTGCCTGGAGTCCGGGGGGCGAAGGCTACACCTTC. It encodes CAWSPGGEGYTF.

This clone was observed once. J is TRBJ2-1 and V is TRBV4-1; maybe TRBD2 (6 bases). CDR1 and CDR2 (germline): MGHRA, YSYEKL. V lost 2 bases to trimming and J lost 4 bases, with 18 bases between them. The length of the CDR3 is 17 residues. The CDR3 DNA sequence: TGCGCCAGCAGCCAAACCCCGGCAGGGACTTTTTACAATGAGCAGTTCTTC. Amino acids: CASSQTPAGTFYNEQFF.

The table lists this clone with a count of one. The CDR3 is CAWSGRQGHQPQHF. DNA of the CDR3: TGTGCCTGGAGTGGGAGGCAGGGACATCAGCCCCAGCATTTT. The chain has TRBV30 and TRBJ1-5; possibly TRBD1 for D (5 bases). From germline, CDR1 is GTSNPN and CDR2 SVGIG (reference sequence). The V gene lost 1 base and the J gene lost 5 bases, with 12 bases spanning the gap. The CDR3 runs 14 residues.

This clone was detected only once. The genes are TRBV10-1 and TRBJ2-3, with 7 bases identical to TRBD2. CDR1 is WNHNN, CDR2 SYGVQD, per germline (reference sequence). The J segment lost 5 bases and the V segment lost 3 bases, leaving 20 bases of the junction unmatched. The CDR3 runs to 19 residues. The CDR3 here is CASSDLTSLTGEGGDTQYF. CDR3 nucleotide sequence: TGCGCCAGCAGTGACCTGACTAGCTTAACGGGGGAGGGTGGAGATACGCAGTATTTT.

Comment on this clone: The same CDR3 is also encoded by other DNA sequences in this sample. The chain's CDR3 is CASSLIDTQYF. In DNA form, the CDR3 reads TGTGCCAGCAGCTTAATCGATACGCAGTATTTT. The gene calls are TRBV11-1 and TRBJ2-3; unclear D gene. Germline CDR1 reads SGHAT; CDR2 reads FQDESV (reference sequence). V was clipped by 2 bases and J by 6 bases, with 3 bases between them. This CDR3 comprises 11 residues.

The genes are TRBV4-2 and TRBJ2-1; no definite D call. The V end lost 0 bases, the J end lost 8 bases, and 5 bases lay between the germline ends. Looked up from germline, CDR1 is LGHNA and CDR2 is YNFKEQ. The CDR3 length is 12 residues. The CDR3 DNA follows: TGTGCCAGCAGCCAAGAAGACGATGAGCAGTTCTTC. Residues: CASSQEDDEQFF.

V and J are TRBV5-1 and TRBJ2-3; D is unclear. V gave up 0 bases and J gave up 2 bases, with 10 bases separating them. This CDR3 comprises 15 residues. The V gene's germline CDR1 is SGHRS and CDR2 YFSETQ. The CDR3 spells CASSLGGGVTDTQYF. The CDR3 DNA sequence: TGCGCCAGCAGCTTGGGAGGCGGAGTCACAGATACGCAGTATTTT. The complete variable domain, with remaining parts taken from reference TRBV5-1 and TRBJ2-3, reads KAGVTQTPRYLIKTRGQQVTLSCSPISGHRSVSWYQQTPGQGLQFLFEYFSETQRNKGNFPGRFSGRQFSNSRSEMNVSTLELGDSALYLCASSLGGGVTDTQYFGPGTRLTVL.

This chain joins TRBV18 and TRBJ2-3; D is possibly TRBD2 (6 bases). The CDR3 extends over 16 amino acids. Trimming removed 8 bases from V and 5 bases from J, with 23 bases in between. Germline V gene sequence: CDR1 KGHSH, CDR2 LQKENI. DNA of the CDR3: TGTGCCAGCACCTCCACTCTAGCGTTAAGTGGAGATACGCAGTATTTT. It encodes CASTSTLALSGDTQYF.

The V call is TRBV5-1, the J call TRBJ1-3; a weak D match, TRBD1 (5 bases). The V end lost 4 bases, the J end lost 8 bases, and 13 bases lay between the germline ends. Germline V gene sequence: CDR1 SGHRS, CDR2 YFSETQ. The CDR3 contains 13 residues. Here the CDR3 DNA reads TGCGCCAGCAGCCCCGGACACGGATACACCATATATTTT. This encodes CASSPGHGYTIYF. Using reference TRBV5-1 and TRBJ1-3 for the parts outside the CDR3, the full variable domain is KAGVTQTPRYLIKTRGQQVTLSCSPISGHRSVSWYQQTPGQGLQFLFEYFSETQRNKGNFPGRFSGRQFSNSRSEMNVSTLELGDSALYLCASSPGHGYTIYFGEGSWLTVV.

This sequence joins TRBV19 and TRBJ2-2, with TRBD1 matching over 9 bases. CDR1 LNHDA and CDR2 SQIVND come from the germline V gene (reference sequence). This CDR3 is 15 amino acids long. The V segment lost 5 bases and the J segment 6 bases; nucleotides outside the gene matches: 7. The CDR3 DNA is TGTGCCAGTAGTGCCCGGGACAGGGTACCCGGGGAGCTGTTTTTT. Translation gives CASSARDRVPGELFF.

This rearrangement joins TRBV24-1 to TRBJ2-2, with D tentatively TRBD1 or TRBD2 (5 bases each). V shed 4 bases and J shed 1 base, with 15 bases lying between them. Germline CDR1 reads KGHDR; CDR2 reads SFDVKD. This CDR3 contains 17 residues. The CDR3 nucleotides read TGTGCCACCAGTGACCGCAAGGGACCCCTGAACACCGGGGAGCTGTTTTTT. Its translation: CATSDRKGPLNTGELFF.

The chain recombines TRBV7-3 with TRBJ2-1; D is unresolved. The CDR3 has 11 residues. CDR1 is SGHTA and CDR2 is FQGTGA in the germline V gene. The ends were cut back, 2 bases at V and 11 bases at J, with 7 bases in the middle. CDR3 in DNA: TGTGCCAGCAGCTTATCAGGACAGCAGTTCTTC. Amino acid sequence: CASSLSGQQFF. Based on the CDR3 plus reference TRBV7-3 and TRBJ2-1, the full variable domain is GAGVSQTPSNKVTEKGKYVELRCDPISGHTALYWYRQSLGQGPEFLIYFQGTGAADDSGLPNDRFFAVRPEGSVSTLKIQRTERGDSAVYLCASSLSGQQFFGPGTRLTVL.

J is TRBJ2-1 and V is TRBV9; no reliable D call. V shed 4 bases and J shed 9 bases, with 8 bases lying between them. CDR1 and CDR2 (germline): SGDLS, YYNGEE. The CDR3 extends over 11 amino acids. CDR3 in amino acids: CASSSSGEQFF. The CDR3 nucleotides are TGTGCCAGCAGCTCCTCAGGTGAGCAGTTCTTC.

For the CDR3, the DNA is TGTGCCAGCAGCTTCAGGACAGTTTGGGCCCTCCACTTT. Protein product: CASSFRTVWALHF. The V gene is TRBV27, the J gene TRBJ1-6; D is perhaps TRBD1 (6 bases). The germline CDR1 and CDR2 sequences are MNHEY and SMNVEV (reference sequence). V was pared by 6 bases and J by 14 bases, with 17 bases between. The CDR3 covers 13 residues.

The genes are TRBV6-5 and TRBJ2-1; 9 bases line up with TRBD2. The CDR3 runs to 12 residues. Germline V gives CDR1 MNHEY, CDR2 SVGAGI. After removal of 11 bases from V and 7 bases from J, the junction contained 6 bases not matched to a gene. The CDR3 region has the DNA TGTGCCGTAGGTAGCGGGAGAAATGAGCAGTTCTTC. It yields the protein CAVGSGRNEQFF.

The chain couples TRBV7-2 to TRBJ1-1; D remains unclear. Trimming removed 1 base from V and 1 base from J, with 7 bases in between. This CDR3 spans 14 amino acids. Germline CDR1 reads SGHTA; CDR2 reads FQGNSA. CDR3 coding DNA: TGTGCCAGCAGCTTAGTTGTACGGAACACTGAAGCTTTCTTT. Amino acid sequence: CASSLVVRNTEAFF.

The chain uses TRBV25-1 and TRBJ2-2; TRBD1 is a possible D gene (5 bases). The CDR3 loop spans 15 amino acids. CDR1 MGHDK and CDR2 SYGVNS come from the germline V gene. V lost 1 base and J lost 1, with 7 bases in between. The CDR3 loop is CASSELTGNTGELFF. The DNA of the CDR3 is TGTGCCAGCAGTGAATTAACAGGGAACACCGGGGAGCTGTTTTTT.

The chain joins TRBV7-8 to TRBJ2-3; D unclear. Trimming stripped 1 base from V and 2 bases from J, with 7 bases between. Germline assignment: CDR1 SGHVS and CDR2 FQNEAQ. The CDR3 spans 14 residues. CDR3 nucleotides: TGTGCCAGCAGCTTAGATATCCACACAGATACGCAGTATTTT. Its protein is CASSLDIHTDTQYF.

In its sample, this clone was seen once. This rearrangement joins TRBV7-9 to TRBJ1-1; 9 bases are a match to TRBD1. Unmatched junction bases numbered 4, after V lost 4 bases and J lost 4 bases. Germline CDR1 reads SEHNR; CDR2 reads FQNEAQ (reference sequence). The CDR3 totals 14 residues. CDR3 sequence reads: CASSYGQGTTEAFF. The CDR3 nucleotides are TGTGCCAGCAGCTACGGACAGGGGACCACTGAAGCTTTCTTT.

V gene TRBV19 combines with J gene TRBJ1-5; TRBD1 might be the D (5 bases). The V end was cut by 7 bases, the J end by 5 bases, with 12 bases between. The CDR3 loop spans 13 amino acids. The germline V gene encodes CDR1 LNHDA and CDR2 SQIVND (reference sequence). The CDR3 spells CASKVGVDQPQHF. CDR3 in DNA: TGTGCCAGTAAGGTAGGGGTGGATCAGCCCCAGCATTTT.